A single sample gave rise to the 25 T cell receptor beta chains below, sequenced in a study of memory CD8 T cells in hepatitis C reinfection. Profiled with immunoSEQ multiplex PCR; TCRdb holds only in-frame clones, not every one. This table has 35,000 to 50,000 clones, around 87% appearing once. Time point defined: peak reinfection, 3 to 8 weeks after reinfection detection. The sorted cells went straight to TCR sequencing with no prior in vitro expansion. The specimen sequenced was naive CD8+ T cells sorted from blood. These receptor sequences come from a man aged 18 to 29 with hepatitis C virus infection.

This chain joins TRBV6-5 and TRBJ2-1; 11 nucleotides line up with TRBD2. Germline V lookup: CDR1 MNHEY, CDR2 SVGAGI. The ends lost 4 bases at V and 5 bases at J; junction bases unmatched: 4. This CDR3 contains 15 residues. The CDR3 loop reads CASSFYSGGDNEQFF. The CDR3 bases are TGTGCCAGCAGTTTTTATAGCGGGGGGGACAATGAGCAGTTCTTC.

CDR3 loop: CASSLGSQGLLDTQYF. In nucleotides, the CDR3 is TGTGCCAGCAGTTTGGGCTCCCAGGGGTTGTTAGATACGCAGTATTTT. The chain joins TRBV28 to TRBJ2-3; perhaps TRBD1 as D (6 bases). This CDR3 is 16 amino acids long. V was trimmed by 3 bases and J by 5 bases, leaving 18 bases between them. CDR1 is MDHEN, CDR2 SYDVKM, per germline.

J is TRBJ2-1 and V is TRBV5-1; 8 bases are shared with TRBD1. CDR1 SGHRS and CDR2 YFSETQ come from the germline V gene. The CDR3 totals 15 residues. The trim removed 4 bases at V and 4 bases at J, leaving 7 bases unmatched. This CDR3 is CASSGGQGTYNEQFF. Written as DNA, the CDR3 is TGCGCCAGCAGCGGCGGACAGGGAACATACAATGAGCAGTTCTTC.

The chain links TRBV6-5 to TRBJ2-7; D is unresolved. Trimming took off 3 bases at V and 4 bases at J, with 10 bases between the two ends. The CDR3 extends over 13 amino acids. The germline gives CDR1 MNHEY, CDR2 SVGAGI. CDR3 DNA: TGTGCCAGCAGTTATGGCAGGATTTACGAGCAGTACGTC. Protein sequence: CASSYGRIYEQYV.

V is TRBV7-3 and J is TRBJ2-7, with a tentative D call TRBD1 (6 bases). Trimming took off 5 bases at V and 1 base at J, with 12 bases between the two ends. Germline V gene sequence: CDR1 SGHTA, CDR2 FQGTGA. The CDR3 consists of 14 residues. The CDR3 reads CASSPDSRSYEQYF. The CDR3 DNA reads TGTGCCAGCAGCCCGGACAGTAGATCCTACGAGCAGTACTTC.

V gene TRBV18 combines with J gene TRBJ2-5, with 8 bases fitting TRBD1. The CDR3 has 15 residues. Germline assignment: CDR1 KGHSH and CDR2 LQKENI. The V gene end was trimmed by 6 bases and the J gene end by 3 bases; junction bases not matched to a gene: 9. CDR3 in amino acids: CASSLDRGWEETQYF. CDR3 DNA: TGTGCCAGCTCTCTCGACAGGGGATGGGAAGAGACCCAGTACTTC.

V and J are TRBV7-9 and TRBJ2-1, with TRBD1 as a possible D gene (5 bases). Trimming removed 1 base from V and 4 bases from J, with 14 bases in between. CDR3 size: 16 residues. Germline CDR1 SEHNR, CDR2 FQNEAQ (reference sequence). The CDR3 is CASSLGLGAVYNEQFF. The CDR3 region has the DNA TGTGCCAGCAGCTTAGGGCTTGGGGCTGTGTACAATGAGCAGTTCTTC.

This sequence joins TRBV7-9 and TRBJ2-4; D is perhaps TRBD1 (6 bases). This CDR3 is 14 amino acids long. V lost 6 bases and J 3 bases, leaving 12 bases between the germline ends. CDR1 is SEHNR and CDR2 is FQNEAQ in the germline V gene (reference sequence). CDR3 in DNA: TGTGCCAGCAGTATCCGGGACAACAAAAACATTCAGTACTTC. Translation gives CASSIRDNKNIQYF.

In DNA, the CDR3 is TGTGCCAGCAGCGCACAGGGGGCTAATGAAAAACTGTTTTTT. Translation gives CASSAQGANEKLFF. The rearrangement links TRBV6-5 to TRBJ1-4, with 8 bases that match TRBD1. CDR3 length: 14 residues. Per germline, CDR1 MNHEY and CDR2 SVGAGI. V was pared by 6 bases and J by 3 bases, with 3 bases of the junction left unmatched.

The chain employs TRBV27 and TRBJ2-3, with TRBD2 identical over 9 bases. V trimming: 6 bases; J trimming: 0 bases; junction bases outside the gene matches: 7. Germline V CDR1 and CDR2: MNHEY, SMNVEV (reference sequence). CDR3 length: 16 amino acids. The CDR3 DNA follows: TGTGCCAGCAGATCACTAGCGGGCGCTAGCACAGATACGCAGTATTTT. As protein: CASRSLAGASTDTQYF.

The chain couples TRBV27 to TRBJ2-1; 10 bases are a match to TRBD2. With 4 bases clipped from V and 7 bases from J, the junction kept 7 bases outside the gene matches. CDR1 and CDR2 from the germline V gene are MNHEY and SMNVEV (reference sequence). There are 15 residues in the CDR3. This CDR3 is CASSSRLAGQNEQFF. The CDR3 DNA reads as TGTGCCAGCAGTTCCCGACTAGCGGGTCAAAATGAGCAGTTCTTC.

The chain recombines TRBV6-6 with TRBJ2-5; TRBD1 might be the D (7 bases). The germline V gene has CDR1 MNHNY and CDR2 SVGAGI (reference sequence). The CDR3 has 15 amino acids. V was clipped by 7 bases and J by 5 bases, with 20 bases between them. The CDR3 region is CASTDLEGARETQYF. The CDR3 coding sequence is TGTGCCAGCACCGACTTGGAGGGGGCTCGGGAGACCCAGTACTTC.

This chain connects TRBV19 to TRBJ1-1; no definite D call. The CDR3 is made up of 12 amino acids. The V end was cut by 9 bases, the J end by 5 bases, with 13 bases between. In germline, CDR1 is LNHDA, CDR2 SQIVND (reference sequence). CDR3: CASRYGMTEAFF. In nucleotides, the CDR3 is TGTGCCAGCAGATACGGGATGACTGAAGCTTTCTTT. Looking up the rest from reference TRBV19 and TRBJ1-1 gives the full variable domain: DGGITQSPKYLFRKEGQNVTLSCEQNLNHDAMYWYRQDPGQGLRLIYYSQIVNDFQKGDIAEGYSVSREKKESFPLTVTSAQKNPTAFYLCASRYGMTEAFFGQGTRLTVV.

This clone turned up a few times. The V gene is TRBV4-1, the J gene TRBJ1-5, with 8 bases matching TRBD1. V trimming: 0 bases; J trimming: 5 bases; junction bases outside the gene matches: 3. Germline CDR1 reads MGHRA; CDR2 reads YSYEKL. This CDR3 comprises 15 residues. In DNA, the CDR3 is TGCGCCAGCAGCCAAGACGGGACAGGAGATCAGCCCCAGCATTTT. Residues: CASSQDGTGDQPQHF.

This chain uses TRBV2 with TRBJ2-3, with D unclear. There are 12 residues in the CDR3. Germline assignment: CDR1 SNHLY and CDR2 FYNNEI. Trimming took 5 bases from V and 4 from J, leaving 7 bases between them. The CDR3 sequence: CASSRGPDTQYF. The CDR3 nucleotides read TGTGCCAGCAGTCGAGGTCCAGATACGCAGTATTTT.

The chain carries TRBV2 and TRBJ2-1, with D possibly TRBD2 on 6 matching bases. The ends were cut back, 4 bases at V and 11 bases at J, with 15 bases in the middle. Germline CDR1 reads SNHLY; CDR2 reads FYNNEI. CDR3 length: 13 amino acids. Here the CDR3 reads CASSGLEGHQQFF. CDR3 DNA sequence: TGTGCCAGCAGTGGGCTGGAGGGGCACCAGCAGTTCTTC. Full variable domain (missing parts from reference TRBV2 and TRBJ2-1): EPEVTQTPSHQVTQMGQEVILRCVPISNHLYFYWYRQILGQKVEFLVSFYNNEISEKSEIFDDQFSVERPDGSNFTLKIRSTKLEDSAMYFCASSGLEGHQQFFGPGTRLTVL.

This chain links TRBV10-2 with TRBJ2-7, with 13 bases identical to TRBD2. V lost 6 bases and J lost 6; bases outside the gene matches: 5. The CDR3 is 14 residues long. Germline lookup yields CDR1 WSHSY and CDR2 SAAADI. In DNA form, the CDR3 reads TGCGCCAGCAGGGGGACTAGCGGGACCCTCGAGCAGTACTTC. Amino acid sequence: CASRGTSGTLEQYF.

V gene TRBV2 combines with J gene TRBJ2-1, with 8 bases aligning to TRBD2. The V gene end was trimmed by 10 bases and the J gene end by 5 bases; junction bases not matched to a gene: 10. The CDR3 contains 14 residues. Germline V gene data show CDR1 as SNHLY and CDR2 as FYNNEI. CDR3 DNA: TGTGCCACCACGGAGCGGGGGACCCACAATGAGCAGTTCTTC. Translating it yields CATTERGTHNEQFF.

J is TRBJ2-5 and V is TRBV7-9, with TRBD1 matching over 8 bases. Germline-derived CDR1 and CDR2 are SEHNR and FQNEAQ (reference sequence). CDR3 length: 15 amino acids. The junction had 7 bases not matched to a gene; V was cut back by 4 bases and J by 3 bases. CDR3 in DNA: TGTGCCAGCAGCTACACGAGACAGGGGAAAGAGACCCAGTACTTC. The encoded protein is CASSYTRQGKETQYF.

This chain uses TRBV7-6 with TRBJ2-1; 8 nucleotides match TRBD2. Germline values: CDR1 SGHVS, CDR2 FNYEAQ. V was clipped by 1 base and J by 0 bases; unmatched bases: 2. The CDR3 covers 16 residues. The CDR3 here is CASSLVAGGSYNEQFF. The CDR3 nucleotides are TGTGCCAGCAGCTTAGTGGCGGGAGGCTCCTACAATGAGCAGTTCTTC. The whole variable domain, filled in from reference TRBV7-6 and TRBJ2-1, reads GAGVSQSPRYKVTKRGQDVALRCDPISGHVSLYWYRQALGQGPEFLTYFNYEAQQDKSGLPNDRFSAERPEGSISTLTIQRTEQRDSAMYRCASSLVAGGSYNEQFFGPGTRLTVL.

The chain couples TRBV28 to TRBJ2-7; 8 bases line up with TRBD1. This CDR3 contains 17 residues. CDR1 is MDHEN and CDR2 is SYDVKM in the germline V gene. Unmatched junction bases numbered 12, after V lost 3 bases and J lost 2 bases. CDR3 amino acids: CASSFARGQGFTYEQYF. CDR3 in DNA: TGTGCCAGCAGTTTTGCCAGGGGGCAAGGATTCACCTACGAGCAGTACTTC.

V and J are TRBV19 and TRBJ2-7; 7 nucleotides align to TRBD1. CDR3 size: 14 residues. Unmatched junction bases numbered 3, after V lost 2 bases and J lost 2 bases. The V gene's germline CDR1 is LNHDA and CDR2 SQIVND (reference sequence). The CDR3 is CASSIRGPPYEQYF. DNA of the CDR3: TGTGCCAGTAGTATAAGGGGGCCTCCCTACGAGCAGTACTTC.

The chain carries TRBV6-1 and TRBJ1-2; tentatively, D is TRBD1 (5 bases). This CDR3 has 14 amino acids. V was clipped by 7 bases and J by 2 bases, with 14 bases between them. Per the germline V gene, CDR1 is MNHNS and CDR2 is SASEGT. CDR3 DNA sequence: TGTGCCAGCAACCGAAGGGCAGGGAACTATGGCTACACCTTC. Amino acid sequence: CASNRRAGNYGYTF.

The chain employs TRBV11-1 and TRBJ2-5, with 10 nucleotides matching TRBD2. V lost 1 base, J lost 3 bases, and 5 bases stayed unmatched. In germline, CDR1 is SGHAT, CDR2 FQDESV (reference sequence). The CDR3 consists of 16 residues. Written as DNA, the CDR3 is TGTGCCAGCAGCTTAGGACTAGCGGGCCTAGAAGAGACCCAGTACTTC. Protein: CASSLGLAGLEETQYF. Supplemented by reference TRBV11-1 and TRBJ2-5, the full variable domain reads EAEVAQSPRYKITEKSQAVAFWCDPISGHATLYWYRQILGQGPELLVQFQDESVVDDSQLPKDRFSAERLKGVDSTLKIQPAELGDSAMYLCASSLGLAGLEETQYFGPGTRLLVL.

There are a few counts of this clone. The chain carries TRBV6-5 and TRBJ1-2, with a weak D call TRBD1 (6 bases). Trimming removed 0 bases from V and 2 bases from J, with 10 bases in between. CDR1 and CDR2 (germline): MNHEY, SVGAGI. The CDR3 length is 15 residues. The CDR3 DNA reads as TGTGCCAGCAGTTACTCGGGCAGGGGCAACTATGGCTACACCTTC. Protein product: CASSYSGRGNYGYTF.